This record looks at one TCR beta chain sequence and its context. Its target is unknown. The CDR3 loop spans 17 amino acids. The V and J ends lost 0 bases and 2 bases respectively, with 15 bases between them. Germline CDR1 reads SGHNT; CDR2 reads YYREEE (reference sequence). Sequenced by immunoSEQ multiplex PCR; TCRdb stores in-frame clones only, minus some. This table has approximately 130,000 clones, more than 90% appearing once. The data were taken from a study of T cell responses to AZD1222 COVID-19 vaccine. Findings of the study overall: After two AZD1222 doses, spike-specific TCR breadth and depth rose versus day 0. Among those given AZD1222, only 6 or 7 were seropositive at baseline. Donors were largely white British and mainly female; clonal diversity was possibly underestimated. In the spike-specific TCR repertoire, nearly half reportedly target unmutated variant regions.

The sequenced sample was peripheral blood, obtained on day 0 of AZD1222 vaccination. The origin of this receptor is an adult in good health. The V call is TRBV5-4, the J call TRBJ1-3; D uncertain. The CDR3 DNA sequence: TGTGCCAGCAGCTTGGGATCTGGGGTGGCCGCTGGAAACACCATATATTTT. Its translation: CASSLGSGVAAGNTIYF.